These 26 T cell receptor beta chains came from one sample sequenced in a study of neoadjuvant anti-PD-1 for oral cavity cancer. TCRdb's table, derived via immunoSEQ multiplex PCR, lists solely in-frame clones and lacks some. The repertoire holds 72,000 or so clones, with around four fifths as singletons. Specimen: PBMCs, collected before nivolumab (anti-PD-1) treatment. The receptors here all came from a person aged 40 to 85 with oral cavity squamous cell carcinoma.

The CDR3 region has the DNA TGTGCCAGCAGCCCTTTGATGTGGGAGGGGACGGTCACTGAAGCTTTCTTT. This translates into CASSPLMWEGTVTEAFF. This chain links TRBV7-9 with TRBJ1-1; TRBD1 is a possible D gene (5 bases). V lost 5 bases and J lost 4, with 23 bases in between. The V gene's germline CDR1 is SEHNR and CDR2 FQNEAQ (reference sequence). The CDR3 runs 17 residues.

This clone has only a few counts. CDR3 in amino acids: CSVDRDNTEAFF. CDR3 nucleotide sequence: TGCAGCGTTGATCGAGATAACACTGAAGCTTTCTTT. The chain uses TRBV29-1 and TRBJ1-1, with no clear D. The V end lost 3 bases, the J end lost 2 bases, and 7 bases lay between the germline ends. The CDR3 covers 12 residues. Looked up from germline, CDR1 is SQVTM and CDR2 is ANQGSEA.

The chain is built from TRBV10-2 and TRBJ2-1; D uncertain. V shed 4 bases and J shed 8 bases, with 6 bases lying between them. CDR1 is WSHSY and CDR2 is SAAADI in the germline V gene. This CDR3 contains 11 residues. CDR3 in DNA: TGCGCCAGCAGTGGGGATGATGAGCAGTTCTTC. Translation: CASSGDDEQFF.

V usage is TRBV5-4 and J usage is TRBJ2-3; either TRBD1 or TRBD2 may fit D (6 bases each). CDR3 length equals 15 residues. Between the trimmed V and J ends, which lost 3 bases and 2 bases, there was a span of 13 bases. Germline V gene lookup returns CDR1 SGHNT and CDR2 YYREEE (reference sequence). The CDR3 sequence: CASSSGGDPTDTQYF. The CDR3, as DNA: TGTGCCAGCAGCTCCGGGGGCGACCCCACAGATACGCAGTATTTT.

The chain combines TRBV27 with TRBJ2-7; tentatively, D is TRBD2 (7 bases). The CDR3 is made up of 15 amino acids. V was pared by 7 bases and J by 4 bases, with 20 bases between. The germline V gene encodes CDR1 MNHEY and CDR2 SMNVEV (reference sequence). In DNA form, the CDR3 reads TGTGCCAGCACCCCACGCGGGGGCAGGCTGTACGAGCAGTACTTC. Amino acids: CASTPRGGRLYEQYF.

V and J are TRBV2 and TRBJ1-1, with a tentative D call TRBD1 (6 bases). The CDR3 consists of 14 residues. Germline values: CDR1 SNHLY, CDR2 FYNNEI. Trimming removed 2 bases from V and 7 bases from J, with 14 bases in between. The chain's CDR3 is CASSELNRVGEAFF. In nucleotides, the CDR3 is TGTGCCAGCAGTGAATTAAACAGGGTAGGTGAAGCTTTCTTT.

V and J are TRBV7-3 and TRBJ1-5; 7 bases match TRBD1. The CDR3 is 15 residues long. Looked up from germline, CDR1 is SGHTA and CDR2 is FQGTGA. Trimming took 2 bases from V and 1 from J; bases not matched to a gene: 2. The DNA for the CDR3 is TGTGCCAGCAGCTTAGGCAGGGGGAGCAATCAGCCCCAGCATTTT. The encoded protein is CASSLGRGSNQPQHF.

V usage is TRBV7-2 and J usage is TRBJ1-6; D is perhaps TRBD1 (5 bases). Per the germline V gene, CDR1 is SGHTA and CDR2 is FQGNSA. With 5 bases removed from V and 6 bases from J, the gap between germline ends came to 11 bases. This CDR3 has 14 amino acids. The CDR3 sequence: CASSQDMPNSPLHF. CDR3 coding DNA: TGTGCCAGCAGCCAGGACATGCCTAATTCACCCCTCCACTTT.

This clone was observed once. CDR3 sequence: CATEGLAGDAYNEQFF. The DNA for the CDR3 is TGCGCCACCGAGGGACTAGCGGGAGACGCCTACAATGAGCAGTTCTTC. The V gene is TRBV10-2, the J gene TRBJ2-1; 14 positions agree with TRBD2. CDR3 length equals 16 residues. V trimming: 10 bases; J trimming: 2 bases; junction bases outside the gene matches: 7. In germline, CDR1 is WSHSY, CDR2 SAAADI.

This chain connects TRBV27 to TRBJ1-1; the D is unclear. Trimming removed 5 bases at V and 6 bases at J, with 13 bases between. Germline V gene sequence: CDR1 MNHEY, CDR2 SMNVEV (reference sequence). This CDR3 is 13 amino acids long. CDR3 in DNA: TGTGCCAGCAGTCAAGGCCGTGGCGCTGAAGCTTTCTTT. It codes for CASSQGRGAEAFF.

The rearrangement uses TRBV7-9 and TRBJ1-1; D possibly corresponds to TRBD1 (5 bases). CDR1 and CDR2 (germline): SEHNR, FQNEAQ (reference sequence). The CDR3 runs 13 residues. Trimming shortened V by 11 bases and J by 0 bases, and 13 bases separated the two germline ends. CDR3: CAGGVLLNTEAFF. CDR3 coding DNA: TGTGCCGGAGGGGTCCTCCTGAACACTGAAGCTTTCTTT.

CDR3 loop: CASSSSGGNQPQHF. CDR3 DNA: TGCGCCAGCAGCTCGTCTGGTGGCAATCAGCCCCAGCATTTT. This chain connects TRBV5-1 to TRBJ1-5; D call uncertain. The germline V and J ends were trimmed by 3 bases and 2 bases, with 9 bases remaining between them. Germline-derived CDR1 and CDR2 are SGHRS and YFSETQ. CDR3 length: 14 residues.

The CDR3 coding sequence is TGTGCCAGCAGTACAGGGATTGTGAACACTGAAGCTTTCTTT. Its translation: CASSTGIVNTEAFF. J is TRBJ1-1 and V is TRBV25-1; D might be TRBD1 (6 bases). CDR3 length equals 14 residues. Between the trimmed V and J ends, which lost 5 bases and 0 bases, there was a span of 10 bases. Germline loops: CDR1 MGHDK, CDR2 SYGVNS.

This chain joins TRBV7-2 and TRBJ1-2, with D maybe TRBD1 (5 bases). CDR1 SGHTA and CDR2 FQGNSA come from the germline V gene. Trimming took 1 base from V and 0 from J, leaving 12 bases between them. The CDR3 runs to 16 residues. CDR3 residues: CASSLVGGEANYGYTF. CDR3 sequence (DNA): TGTGCCAGCAGCTTAGTTGGGGGGGAGGCTAACTATGGCTACACCTTC.

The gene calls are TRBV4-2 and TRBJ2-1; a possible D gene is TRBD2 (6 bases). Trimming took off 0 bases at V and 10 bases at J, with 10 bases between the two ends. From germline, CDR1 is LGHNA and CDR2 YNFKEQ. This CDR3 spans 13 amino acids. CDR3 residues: CASSQDLGREQFF. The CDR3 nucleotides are TGTGCCAGCAGCCAAGATCTAGGGAGGGAGCAGTTCTTC.

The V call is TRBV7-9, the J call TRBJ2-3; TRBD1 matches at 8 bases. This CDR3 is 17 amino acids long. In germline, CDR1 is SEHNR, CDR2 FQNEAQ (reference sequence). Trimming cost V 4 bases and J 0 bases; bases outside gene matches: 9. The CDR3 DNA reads TGTGCCAGCAGCTCCACCCCCGGGACAGGTAGCACAGATACGCAGTATTTT. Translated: CASSSTPGTGSTDTQYF.

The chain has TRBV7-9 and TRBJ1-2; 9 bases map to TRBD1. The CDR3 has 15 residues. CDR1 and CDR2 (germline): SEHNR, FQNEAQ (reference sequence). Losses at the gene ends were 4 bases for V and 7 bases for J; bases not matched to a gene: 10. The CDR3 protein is CASSSRQGGLSGYTF. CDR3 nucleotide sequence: TGTGCCAGCAGCTCCCGACAGGGGGGGTTATCTGGCTACACCTTC.

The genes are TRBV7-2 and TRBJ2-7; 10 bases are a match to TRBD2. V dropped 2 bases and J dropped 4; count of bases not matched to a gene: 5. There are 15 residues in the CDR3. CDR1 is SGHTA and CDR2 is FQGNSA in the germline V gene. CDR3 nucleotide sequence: TGTGCCAGCAGCTTACCTAGCGGGGGAAGGTACGAGCAGTACTTC. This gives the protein CASSLPSGGRYEQYF.

The CDR3 nucleotides read TGTGCCAGCTCGTCGGGACAGGGCGGAAACACCATATATTTT. Amino acid sequence: CASSSGQGGNTIYF. The chain combines TRBV28 with TRBJ1-3; 9 nucleotides match TRBD1. After removal of 8 bases from V and 4 bases from J, the junction contained 6 bases not matched to a gene. The CDR3 is 14 amino acids. In germline, CDR1 is MDHEN, CDR2 SYDVKM.

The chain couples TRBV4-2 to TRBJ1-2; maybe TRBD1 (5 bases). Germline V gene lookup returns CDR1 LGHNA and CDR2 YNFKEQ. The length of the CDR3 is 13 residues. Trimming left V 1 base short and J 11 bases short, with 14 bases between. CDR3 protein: CASSQAWDGGYTF. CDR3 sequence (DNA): TGTGCCAGCAGCCAAGCCTGGGACGGAGGTTACACCTTC.

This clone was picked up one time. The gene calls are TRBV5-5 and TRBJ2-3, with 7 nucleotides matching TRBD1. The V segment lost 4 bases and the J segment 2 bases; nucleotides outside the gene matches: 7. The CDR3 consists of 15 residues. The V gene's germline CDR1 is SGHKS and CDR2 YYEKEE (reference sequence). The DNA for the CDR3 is TGTGCCAGCAGCCTCCCGGGACAGCACACAGATACGCAGTATTTT. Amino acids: CASSLPGQHTDTQYF.

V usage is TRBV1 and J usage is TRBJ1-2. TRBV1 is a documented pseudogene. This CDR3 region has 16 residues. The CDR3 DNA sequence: TGCACCAGCAGCCCCCGGCGGGGACAATCGGACTATGGCTACACCTTC. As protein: CTSSPRRGQSDYGYTF.

This chain's CDR3 is CASSFGQGNSPLHF. The CDR3 DNA reads TGTGCCAGCAGCTTCGGACAGGGGAATTCACCCCTCCACTTT. The gene calls are TRBV7-9 and TRBJ1-6; 9 positions agree with TRBD1. V lost 3 bases to trimming and J lost 7 bases; unmatched junction nucleotides: 1. CDR1 and CDR2 (germline): SEHNR, FQNEAQ (reference sequence). The CDR3 length is 14 residues. The complete variable domain, with remaining parts taken from reference TRBV7-9 and TRBJ1-6, reads DTGVSQNPRHKITKRGQNVTFRCDPISEHNRLYWYRQTLGQGPEFLTYFQNEAQLEKSRLLSDRFSAERPKGSFSTLEIQRTEQGDSAMYLCASSFGQGNSPLHFGNGTRLTVT.

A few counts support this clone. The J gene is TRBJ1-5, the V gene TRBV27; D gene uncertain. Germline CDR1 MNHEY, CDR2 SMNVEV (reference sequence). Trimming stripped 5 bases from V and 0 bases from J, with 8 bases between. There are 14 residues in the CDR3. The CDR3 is CASSLHFSNQPQHF. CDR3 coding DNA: TGTGCCAGCAGTCTCCATTTTAGCAATCAGCCCCAGCATTTT.

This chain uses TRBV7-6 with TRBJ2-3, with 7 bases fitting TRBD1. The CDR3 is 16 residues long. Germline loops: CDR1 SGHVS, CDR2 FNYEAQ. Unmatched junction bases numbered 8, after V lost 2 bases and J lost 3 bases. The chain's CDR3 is CASSLRTGEGTDTQYF. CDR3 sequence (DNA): TGTGCCAGCAGCTTAAGAACAGGGGAAGGAACAGATACGCAGTATTTT.

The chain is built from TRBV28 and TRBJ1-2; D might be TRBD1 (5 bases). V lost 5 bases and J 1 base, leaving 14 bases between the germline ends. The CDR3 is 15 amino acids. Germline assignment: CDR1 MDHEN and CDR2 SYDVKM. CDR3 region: CASSNQGGVNYGYTF. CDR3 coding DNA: TGTGCCAGCAGTAACCAGGGCGGGGTTAACTATGGCTACACCTTC.